These T cell receptor beta chains were read from a single sample in a study of spatial heterogeneity in lung cancer. TCRdb re-called the 5' RACE reads through MiXCR, storing one row per CDR3 protein. This table has approximately 18,000 distinct CDR3 sequences, around 6% appearing once. The sequences come from lung tumor tissue, collected at surgery. The receptor set was obtained from a female donor with early-stage non-small cell lung cancer. Both conserved end residues are part of each CDR3. Each record gives: clone size, J gene, V gene, CDR3 protein. Only some rows state a clone size, as once, few, many or a class for expanded clones.

size: medium-sized
J: TRBJ2-7
V: TRBV5-1
CDR3: CASSFGRGYEQYF

size: -
J: TRBJ2-1
V: TRBV28
CDR3: CASSSRARKNEQFF

size: many
J: TRBJ2-5
V: TRBV4-1
CDR3: CASREGLAAEETQYF

size: few
J: TRBJ2-5
V: TRBV7-9
CDR3: CASSRMGSGEGRKTQYF

size: many
J: TRBJ2-7
V: TRBV10-3
CDR3: CAISEPQGALREQYF

size: many
J: TRBJ1-1
V: TRBV29-1
CDR3: CSVGEGGGTEAFF

size: many
J: TRBJ2-1
V: TRBV7-2
CDR3: CASSLFSYNEQFF

size: -
J: TRBJ1-1
V: TRBV7-9
CDR3: CASSLWTGEAFF

size: many
J: TRBJ2-1
V: TRBV15
CDR3: CATSRDTLAGGGLFF

size: many
J: TRBJ1-5
V: TRBV28
CDR3: CASTKTGPGRPQHF

size: many
J: TRBJ1-2
V: TRBV7-2
CDR3: CASRYRQGSGYTF

size: medium-sized
J: TRBJ2-7
V: TRBV7-7
CDR3: CASSPTLLAAHYEQYF

size: many
J: TRBJ1-2
V: TRBV4-2
CDR3: CASSPGGRIYGYTF

size: many
J: TRBJ2-7
V: TRBV20-1
CDR3: CSARDPFGGTSYEQYF

size: few
J: TRBJ2-2
V: TRBV28
CDR3: CASTWGTGELFF

size: many
J: TRBJ2-4
V: TRBV2
CDR3: CASSVYGGTPADIQYF

size: few
J: TRBJ2-1
V: TRBV5-6
CDR3: CASSQDSGSWFEQFF

size: few
J: TRBJ2-1
V: TRBV20-1
CDR3: CSASQLAGVVNEQFF

size: -
J: TRBJ1-1
V: TRBV28
CDR3: CASTEIPGEAFF

size: few
J: TRBJ2-1
V: TRBV6-1
CDR3: CASSKDREGPSYNEQFF

size: -
J: TRBJ1-5
V: TRBV20-1
CDR3: CSAREGGSNQPQHF

size: many
J: TRBJ2-7
V: TRBV5-1
CDR3: CASKLAGGLYEQYF

size: few
J: TRBJ2-7
V: TRBV18
CDR3: CASATREKAYEQYF

size: many
J: TRBJ2-2
V: TRBV5-1
CDR3: CASSVGGRDTGELFF

size: -
J: TRBJ1-5
V: TRBV6-1
CDR3: CASSSQGILDQPQHF

size: many
J: TRBJ2-3
V: TRBV2
CDR3: CASSEERDTQYF

size: large
J: TRBJ1-4
V: TRBV10-1
CDR3: CASSESGDGEKLFF

size: many
J: TRBJ2-5
V: TRBV10-3
CDR3: CAISESKMTSSETQYF

size: many
J: TRBJ2-7
V: TRBV5-5
CDR3: CASSSGTGVFEQYF

size: many
J: TRBJ1-6
V: TRBV30
CDR3: CAWRGEALNSPLHF

size: medium-sized
J: TRBJ2-1
V: TRBV12-3/TRBV12-4
CDR3: CASMISSYNEQFF

size: many
J: TRBJ1-1
V: TRBV5-1
CDR3: CASSQEGQGIEAFF

size: many
J: TRBJ2-1
V: TRBV27
CDR3: CASSSESGRPYNEQFF

size: few
J: TRBJ2-1
V: TRBV20-1
CDR3: CSARDRSYNEQFF

size: many
J: TRBJ2-2
V: TRBV24-1
CDR3: CATSENPGELFF

size: -
J: TRBJ2-6
V: TRBV2
CDR3: CASSPAGAAGANVLTF

size: many
J: TRBJ1-2
V: TRBV12-3/TRBV12-4
CDR3: CASSNNPNYGYTF

size: many
J: TRBJ1-2
V: TRBV27
CDR3: CASSPGTGSGYTF

size: many
J: TRBJ2-5
V: TRBV30
CDR3: CAWSGLSQETQYF

size: many
J: TRBJ2-5
V: TRBV29-1
CDR3: CSAHPAQETQYF

size: many
J: TRBJ2-3
V: TRBV28
CDR3: CASSLGTFDTQYF

size: many
J: TRBJ1-5
V: TRBV7-2
CDR3: CASSPRGTHSNQPQHF

size: many
J: TRBJ2-3
V: TRBV27
CDR3: CASTRDRKATQYF